These 16 T cell receptor beta chains originate from one sample sequenced in a study of T cell repertoires in cytomegalovirus infection. TCRdb passed the reads through MiXCR, listing each CDR3 protein once. This sample has approximately 750,000 distinct CDR3 sequences, with approximately 34% found just once. The source material was PBMCs. The receptors originated from a human donor in good health (CMV status not recorded). Some clones in this sample may be carry-over from other donors' samples.

CDR3 protein: CASSGPPDTQYF. As DNA, the CDR3 is TGTGCCAGCAGTGGCCCCCCGGATACGCAGTATTTT. The gene calls are TRBV7-9 and TRBJ2-3; D unresolved. Germline CDR1 and CDR2: SEHNR and FQNEAQ (reference sequence). The CDR3 is made up of 12 amino acids. The V end lost 6 bases, the J end lost 6 bases, and 10 bases lay between the germline ends.

This clonotype showed up just a few times. The gene calls are TRBV28 and TRBJ2-2, with D perhaps assigned TRBD1 or TRBD2 (6 bases each). Germline-derived CDR1 and CDR2 are MDHEN and SYDVKM. V lost 5 bases and J lost 3, with 16 bases in between. The CDR3 length is 16 residues. The CDR3 nucleotides read TGTGCCAGCAGTCCACGGGGGACACTTTACACCGGGGAGCTGTTTTTT. This sequence encodes CASSPRGTLYTGELFF.

The rearrangement joins TRBV28 to TRBJ2-1, with D possibly matching TRBD2 (6 bases). V was trimmed by 8 bases and J by 4 bases, leaving 18 bases between them. The V gene's germline CDR1 is MDHEN and CDR2 SYDVKM. There are 15 residues in the CDR3. The CDR3 DNA sequence: TGTGCCAGCGATTCCCGGGACTGGAAGTACAATGAGCAGTTCTTC. Amino acids: CASDSRDWKYNEQFF.

A remark on this clonotype: This may stem from a read error, because a much larger clone lies one nucleotide away. The V and J genes are TRBV7-8 and TRBJ2-7, with D possibly matching TRBD1 (6 bases). Trimming removed 5 bases at V and 1 base at J, with 18 bases between. The length of the CDR3 is 16 residues. Germline loops: CDR1 SGHVS, CDR2 FQNEAQ. The CDR3 is CASSVSPGVTSYEQYF. Written as DNA, the CDR3 is TGTGCCAGCAGCGTATCCCCAGGGGTGACATCCTACGAGCAGTACTTC.

The chain has TRBV5-5 and TRBJ2-5, with TRBD1 identical over 9 bases. The V gene end was trimmed by 4 bases and the J gene end by 7 bases; junction bases not matched to a gene: 14. The CDR3 has 16 residues. CDR1 and CDR2 from the germline V gene are SGHKS and YYEKEE (reference sequence). DNA of the CDR3: TGTGCCAGCAGCCCTACCGACAGGGGGGAAGGTGGGACCCAGTACTTC. Its protein product is CASSPTDRGEGGTQYF.

The chain couples TRBV27 to TRBJ2-7, with D possibly called TRBD1 or TRBD2 (5 bases each). V was pared by 10 bases and J by 0 bases, with 16 bases between. This CDR3 is 14 amino acids long. In germline, CDR1 is MNHEY, CDR2 SMNVEV (reference sequence). This CDR3 reads CATRPGPSSYEQYF. CDR3 nucleotides: TGTGCCACCAGGCCGGGGCCTAGCTCCTACGAGCAGTACTTC.

This clonotype has a handful of counts. The V gene is TRBV28, the J gene TRBJ1-6, with a tentative D call TRBD1 (6 bases). Deletions cut 5 bases from V and 6 bases from J, with 29 bases between. The V gene's germline CDR1 is MDHEN and CDR2 SYDVKM. The CDR3 sequence is 20 residues long. The chain's CDR3 is CASSPPRGGGQAGFNSPLHF. In DNA, the CDR3 is TGTGCCAGCAGTCCGCCCCGGGGCGGGGGGCAGGCTGGCTTTAATTCACCCCTCCACTTT.

V gene TRBV7-2 combines with J gene TRBJ2-7, with a tentative D call TRBD1 (6 bases). The V gene's germline CDR1 is SGHTA and CDR2 FQGNSA. Between the trimmed V and J ends, which lost 5 bases and 6 bases, there was a span of 17 bases. The CDR3 has 14 residues. The CDR3 DNA follows: TGTGCCAGCAGCCGAACAGGGACGGACGTCGAGCAGTACTTC. This sequence encodes CASSRTGTDVEQYF.

The sample holds a few counts of this clonotype. This chain's CDR3 is CASSYSGVGVGSNQPQHF. In DNA form, the CDR3 reads TGTGCCAGCAGTTACTCGGGGGTCGGGGTCGGGAGCAATCAGCCCCAGCATTTT. The rearrangement uses TRBV6-5 and TRBJ1-5; perhaps TRBD1 as D (5 bases). Germline V gene lookup returns CDR1 MNHEY and CDR2 SVGAGI. The V and J ends lost 0 bases and 1 base respectively, with 16 bases between them. The CDR3 runs 18 residues.

The V and J genes are TRBV29-1 and TRBJ1-4; 7 bases are a match to TRBD1. Germline-derived CDR1 and CDR2 are SQVTM and ANQGSEA. Trimming removed 4 bases from V and 7 bases from J; junction bases left unmatched: 15. The CDR3 sequence is 16 residues long. DNA of the CDR3: TGCAGCGTTGCAGCGACCAGGGGGTCTGGGGTTGAAAAACTGTTTTTT. It translates to CSVAATRGSGVEKLFF. Full variable domain (missing parts from reference TRBV29-1 and TRBJ1-4): SAVISQKPSRDICQRGTSLTIQCQVDSQVTMMFWYRQQPGQSLTLIATANQGSEATYESGFVIDKFPISRPNLTFSTLTVSNMSPEDSSIYLCSVAATRGSGVEKLFFGSGTQLSVL.

In this sample, this clonotype turned up a few times. The gene calls are TRBV12-3 or TRBV12-4 and TRBJ2-7, with a possible D match to TRBD2 (6 bases). Trimming left V 6 bases short and J 5 bases short, with 20 bases between. There are 15 residues in the CDR3. The CDR3 DNA reads TGTGCCAGCAGATCCCGTGCGGGGTTAATCCACGAGCAGTACTTC. Translated, it gives CASRSRAGLIHEQYF.

This chain uses TRBV7-8 with TRBJ1-2; D not certain. With 1 base removed from V and 8 bases from J, the gap between germline ends came to 23 bases. CDR1 and CDR2 (germline): SGHVS, FQNEAQ. The CDR3 is 17 residues long. The chain's CDR3 is CASSLDSLMPYAEGYTF. In DNA, the CDR3 is TGTGCCAGCAGCTTAGACAGCCTTATGCCCTATGCGGAAGGCTACACCTTC. Using reference TRBV7-8 and TRBJ1-2 for the parts outside the CDR3, the full variable domain is GAGVSQSPRYKVAKRGQDVALRCDPISGHVSLFWYQQALGQGPEFLTYFQNEAQLDKSGLPSDRFFAERPEGSVSTLKIQRTQQEDSAVYLCASSLDSLMPYAEGYTFGSGTRLTVV.

The J gene is TRBJ2-2, the V gene TRBV7-6; TRBD1 might be the D (5 bases). Trimming removed 0 bases from V and 7 bases from J, with 18 bases in between. The germline CDR1 and CDR2 sequences are SGHVS and FNYEAQ. The CDR3 loop spans 17 amino acids. The CDR3 sequence: CASSLAGRFKFGGELFF. The CDR3, as DNA: TGTGCCAGCAGCTTAGCGGGGCGGTTTAAGTTTGGCGGGGAGCTGTTTTTT.

The chain combines TRBV5-4 with TRBJ2-1; D is possibly TRBD1 (5 bases). V was cut by 4 bases and J by 2 bases, with 13 bases left in between. The germline gives CDR1 SGHNT, CDR2 YYREEE (reference sequence). The length of the CDR3 is 15 residues. The CDR3 sequence is CASSLRVGPYNEQFF. CDR3 in DNA: TGTGCCAGCAGCCTCAGGGTAGGGCCCTACAATGAGCAGTTCTTC.

This clonotype came up once. V and J are TRBV2 and TRBJ1-5; D uncertain. V was cut by 5 bases and J by 3 bases, with 14 bases left in between. This CDR3 comprises 15 residues. Germline V gene lookup returns CDR1 SNHLY and CDR2 FYNNEI. CDR3 coding DNA: TGTGCCAGCAGTCCATCCTCCGGCCCCAATCAGCCCCAGCATTTT. Its protein is CASSPSSGPNQPQHF.

This clonotype was detected ten times or more. The V gene is TRBV4-2, the J gene TRBJ2-5; 9 bases align to TRBD2. The CDR3 is 16 residues long. CDR1 LGHNA and CDR2 YNFKEQ come from the germline V gene. V shed 1 base, J shed 1 base, and the junction held 4 bases outside the gene matches. CDR3 DNA: TGTGCCAGCAGCCAAGTGGCTAGCGGGGCCCAAGAGACCCAGTACTTC. It translates to CASSQVASGAQETQYF.